This T cell receptor beta chain was retrieved from a study of molecular identifiers for immune sequencing clone quantification. Study-wide results and caveats: Same-barcode identical TCR molecules could make highly expanded clones look smaller than they are.

The V and J ends lost 5 bases and 0 bases respectively, with 10 bases between them. The germline V gene encodes CDR1 SEHNR and CDR2 FQNEAQ (reference sequence). The CDR3 extends over 15 amino acids. This clonotype was observed at least ten times. Its antigen is as yet unknown. Both previously described methods and listed TCR primers were employed to make bulk TCR libraries. TCRdb re-analysed the PCR reads in MiXCR, keeping a single row per CDR3 protein. This sample has approximately 500,000 distinct CDR3 sequences, with about 20% found just once. The sample was naive CD8+ T cells from blood, with Jurkat cell RNA spiked in. Subset of the sample: FACS-sorted CD8+CD4-CCR7+CD45RA+ naive T cells. The chain combines TRBV7-9 with TRBJ2-2, with D perhaps TRBD1 (5 bases). The origin of this receptor is a human donor in good health. Some libraries in this study had Jurkat cell RNA spiked in. CDR3 coding DNA: TGTGCCAGCAGCCACCCGGACACGAACACCGGGGAGCTGTTTTTT. It is translated as CASSHPDTNTGELFF.